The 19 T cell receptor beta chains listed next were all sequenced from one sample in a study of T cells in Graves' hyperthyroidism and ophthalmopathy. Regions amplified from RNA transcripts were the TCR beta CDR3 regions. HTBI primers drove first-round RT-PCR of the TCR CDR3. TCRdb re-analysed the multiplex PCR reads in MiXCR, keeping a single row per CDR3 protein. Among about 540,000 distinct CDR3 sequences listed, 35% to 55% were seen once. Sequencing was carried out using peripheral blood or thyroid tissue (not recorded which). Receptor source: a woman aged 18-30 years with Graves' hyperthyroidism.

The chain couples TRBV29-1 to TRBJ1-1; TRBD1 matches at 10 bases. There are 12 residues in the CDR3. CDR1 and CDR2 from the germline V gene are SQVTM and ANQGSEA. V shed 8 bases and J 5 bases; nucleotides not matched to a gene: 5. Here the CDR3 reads CSSDRGVTEAFF. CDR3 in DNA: TGCAGCTCGGACAGGGGGGTTACTGAAGCTTTCTTT.

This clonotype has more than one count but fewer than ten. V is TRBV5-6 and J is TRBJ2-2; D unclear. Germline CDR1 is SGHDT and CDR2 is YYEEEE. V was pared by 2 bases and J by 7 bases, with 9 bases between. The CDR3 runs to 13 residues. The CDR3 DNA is TGTGCCAGCAGCTTTAGTCTGAGCGGGGAGCTGTTTTTT. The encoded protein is CASSFSLSGELFF.

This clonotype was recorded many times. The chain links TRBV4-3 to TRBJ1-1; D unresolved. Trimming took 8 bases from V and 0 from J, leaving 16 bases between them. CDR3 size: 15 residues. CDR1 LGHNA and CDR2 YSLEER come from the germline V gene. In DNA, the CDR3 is TGCGCCAGCGCCCCCGAGTCGGGATTGAACACTGAAGCTTTCTTT. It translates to CASAPESGLNTEAFF.

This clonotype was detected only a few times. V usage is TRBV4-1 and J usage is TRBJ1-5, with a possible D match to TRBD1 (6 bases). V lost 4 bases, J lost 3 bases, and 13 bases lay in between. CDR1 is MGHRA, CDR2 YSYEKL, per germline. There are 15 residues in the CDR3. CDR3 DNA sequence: TGCGCCAGCAGCCCCCGGGACAACTACAATCAGCCCCAGCATTTT. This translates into CASSPRDNYNQPQHF.

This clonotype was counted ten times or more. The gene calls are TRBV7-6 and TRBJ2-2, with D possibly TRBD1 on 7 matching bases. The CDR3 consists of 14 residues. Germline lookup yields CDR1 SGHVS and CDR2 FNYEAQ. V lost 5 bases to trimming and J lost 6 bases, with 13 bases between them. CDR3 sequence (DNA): TGTGCCAGCAGCGTAACAGGGGAGGCCGGGGAGCTGTTTTTT. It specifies CASSVTGEAGELFF.

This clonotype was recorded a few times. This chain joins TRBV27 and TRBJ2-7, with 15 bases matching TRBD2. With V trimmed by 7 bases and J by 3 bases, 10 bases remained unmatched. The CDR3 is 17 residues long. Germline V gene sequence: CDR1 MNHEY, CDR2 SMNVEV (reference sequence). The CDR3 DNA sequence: TGTGCCAGCACCCGAGGACTAGCGGGAGGGCAAGTCTACGAGCAGTACTTC. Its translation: CASTRGLAGGQVYEQYF.

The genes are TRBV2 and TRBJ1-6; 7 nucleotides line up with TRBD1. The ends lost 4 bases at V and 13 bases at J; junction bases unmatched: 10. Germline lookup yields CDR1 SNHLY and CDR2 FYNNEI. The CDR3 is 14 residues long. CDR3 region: CASSVTGEGQPLHF. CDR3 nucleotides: TGTGCCAGCAGTGTTACAGGGGAAGGTCAGCCCCTCCACTTT.

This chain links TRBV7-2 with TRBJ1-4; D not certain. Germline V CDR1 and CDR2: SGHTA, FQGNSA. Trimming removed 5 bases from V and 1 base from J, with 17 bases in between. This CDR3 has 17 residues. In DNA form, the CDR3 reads TGTGCCAGCAGCACGGAGGCGGCGCGTGGAACTAATGAAAAACTGTTTTTT. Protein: CASSTEAARGTNEKLFF.

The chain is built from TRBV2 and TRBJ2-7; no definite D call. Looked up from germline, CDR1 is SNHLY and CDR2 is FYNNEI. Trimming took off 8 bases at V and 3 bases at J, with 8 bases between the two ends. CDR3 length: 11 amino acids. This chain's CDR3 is CASPTLYEQYF. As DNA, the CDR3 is TGTGCCAGCCCAACCCTCTACGAGCAGTACTTC.

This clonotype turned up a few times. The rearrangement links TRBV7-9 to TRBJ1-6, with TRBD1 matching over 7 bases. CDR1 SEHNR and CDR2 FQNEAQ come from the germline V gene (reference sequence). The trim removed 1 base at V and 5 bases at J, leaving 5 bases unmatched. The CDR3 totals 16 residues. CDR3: CASSLGPGQNNSPLHF. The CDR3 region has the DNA TGTGCCAGCAGCTTAGGGCCGGGACAGAATAATTCACCCCTCCACTTT.

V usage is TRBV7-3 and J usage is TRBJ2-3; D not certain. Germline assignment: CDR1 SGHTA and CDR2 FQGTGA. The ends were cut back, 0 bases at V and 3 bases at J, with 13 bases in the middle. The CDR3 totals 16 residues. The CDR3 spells CASSLTGLVSTDTQYF. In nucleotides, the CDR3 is TGTGCCAGCAGCTTAACCGGTCTAGTTTCGACAGATACGCAGTATTTT.

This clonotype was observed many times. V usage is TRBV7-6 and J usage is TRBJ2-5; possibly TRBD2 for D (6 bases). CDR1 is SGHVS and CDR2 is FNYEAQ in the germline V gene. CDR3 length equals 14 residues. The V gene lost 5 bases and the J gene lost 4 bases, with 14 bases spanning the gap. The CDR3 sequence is CASSVPGLTETQYF. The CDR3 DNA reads TGTGCCAGCAGCGTGCCGGGACTCACAGAGACCCAGTACTTC.

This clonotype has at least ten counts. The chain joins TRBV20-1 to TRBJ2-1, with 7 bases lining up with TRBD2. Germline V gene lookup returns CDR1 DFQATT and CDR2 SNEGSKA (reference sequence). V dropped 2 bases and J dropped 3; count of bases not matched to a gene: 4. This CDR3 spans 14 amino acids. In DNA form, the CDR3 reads TGCAGTGCTAGAAGGAGCGGGAACTACAATGAGCAGTTCTTC. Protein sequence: CSARRSGNYNEQFF.

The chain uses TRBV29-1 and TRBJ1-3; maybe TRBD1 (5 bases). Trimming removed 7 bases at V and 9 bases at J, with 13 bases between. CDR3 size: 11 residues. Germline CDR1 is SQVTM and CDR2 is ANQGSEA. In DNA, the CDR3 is TGCAGCGGGGGACGGTCGGCCACCATATATTTT. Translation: CSGGRSATIYF.

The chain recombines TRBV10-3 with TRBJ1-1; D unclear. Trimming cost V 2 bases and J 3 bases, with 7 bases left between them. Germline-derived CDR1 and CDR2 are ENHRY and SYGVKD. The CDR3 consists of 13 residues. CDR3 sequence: CAISEVEDTEAFF. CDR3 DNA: TGTGCCATCAGTGAGGTCGAGGACACTGAAGCTTTCTTT.

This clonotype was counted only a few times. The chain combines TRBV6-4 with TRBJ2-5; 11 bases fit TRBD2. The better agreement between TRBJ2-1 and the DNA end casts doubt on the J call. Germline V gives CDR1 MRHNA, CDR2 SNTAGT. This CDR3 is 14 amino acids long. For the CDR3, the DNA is TGTGCCAGCAGTGGAGTAGCGGGAGGGGGAGAGCAGTTCTTC. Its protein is CASSGVAGGGEQFF.

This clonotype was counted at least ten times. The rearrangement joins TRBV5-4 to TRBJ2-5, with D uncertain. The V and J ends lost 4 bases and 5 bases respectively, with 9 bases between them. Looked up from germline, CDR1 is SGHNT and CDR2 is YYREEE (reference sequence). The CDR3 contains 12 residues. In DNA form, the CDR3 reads TGTGCCAGCAGCCTTAAAGGGGAGACCCAGTACTTC. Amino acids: CASSLKGETQYF.

DNA of the CDR3: TGCGCCAGCAACCCCGGGGACACGTTCACTGAAGCTTTCTTT. It specifies CASNPGDTFTEAFF. The chain is built from TRBV5-1 and TRBJ1-1; possibly TRBD1 for D (6 bases). The CDR3 extends over 14 amino acids. In germline, CDR1 is SGHRS, CDR2 YFSETQ. Trimming took off 6 bases at V and 4 bases at J, with 16 bases between the two ends. The full variable domain, completed using reference TRBV5-1 and TRBJ1-1, is KAGVTQTPRYLIKTRGQQVTLSCSPISGHRSVSWYQQTPGQGLQFLFEYFSETQRNKGNFPGRFSGRQFSNSRSEMNVSTLELGDSALYLCASNPGDTFTEAFFGQGTRLTVV.

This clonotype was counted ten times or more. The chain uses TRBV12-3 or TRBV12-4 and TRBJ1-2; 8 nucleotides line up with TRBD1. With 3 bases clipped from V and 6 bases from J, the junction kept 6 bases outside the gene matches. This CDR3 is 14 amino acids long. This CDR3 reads CASSFRTGQNGYTF. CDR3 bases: TGTGCCAGCAGTTTCCGGACAGGGCAGAATGGCTACACCTTC.